The rows below give T cell receptor beta chains drawn from one sample of a study of T-cell memory formation after mild COVID-19. In TCRdb, the 5' RACE reads were re-called with MiXCR into one record per CDR3 protein. The repertoire consists of around 82,000 distinct CDR3 sequences, with about 13% occurring once and the leading ten covering 41%. Sequenced input: PBMCs or a T cell subset sorted from them (not recorded which). The origin of the receptors is a man aged 18 to 30 who had mild COVID-19 (a few samples of this study predate the infection). Cell type and time point are not known. Both conserved end residues are part of each CDR3. A D gene is named only where the DNA matches it firmly. The size field is filled for only some rows; it gives once, few, many or a size class.

clone size: .; D gene: .; V gene: TRBV3-1; J gene: TRBJ2-1; CDR3 protein: CASSPNTGYNEQFF; CDR3 DNA: TGTGCCAGCAGCCCCAATACGGGATACAATGAGCAGTTCTTC
clone size: .; D gene: .; V gene: TRBV6-5; J gene: TRBJ1-1; CDR3 protein: CASSYLNPTDRGQSFF; CDR3 DNA: TGTGCCAGCAGTTACCTTAACCCGACAGACAGAGGACAGTCGTTCTTT
clone size: few; D gene: .; V gene: TRBV7-3; J gene: TRBJ2-6; CDR3 protein: CASSSTGPPGANVLTF; CDR3 DNA: TGTGCCAGCAGCTCCACAGGGCCGCCCGGGGCCAACGTCCTGACTTTC
clone size: few; D gene: .; V gene: TRBV2; J gene: TRBJ1-2; CDR3 protein: CASIPPDGGYGYTF; CDR3 DNA: TGTGCCAGCATCCCGCCCGACGGGGGCTATGGCTACACCTTC
clone size: .; D gene: .; V gene: TRBV2; J gene: TRBJ2-1; CDR3 protein: CASSGIGDEQFF; CDR3 DNA: TGTGCCAGCAGCGGGATCGGGGATGAGCAGTTCTTC
clone size: few; D gene: .; V gene: TRBV7-9; J gene: TRBJ1-1; CDR3 protein: CASSWADTEAFF; CDR3 DNA: TGTGCCAGCAGCTGGGCGGACACTGAAGCTTTCTTT
clone size: .; D gene: TRBD1; V gene: TRBV6-5; J gene: TRBJ2-2; CDR3 protein: CASSHRGLNTGELFF; CDR3 DNA: TGTGCCAGCAGTCACAGGGGCCTGAACACCGGGGAGCTGTTTTTT
clone size: .; D gene: TRBD1; V gene: TRBV15; J gene: TRBJ1-6; CDR3 protein: CATSSRTGSNSPLHF; CDR3 DNA: TGTGCCACCAGCAGCCGGACAGGGAGCAATTCACCCCTCCACTTT
clone size: .; D gene: .; V gene: TRBV7-8; J gene: TRBJ2-2; CDR3 protein: CASRLSQAYENVELFF; CDR3 DNA: TGTGCCAGCAGACTAAGTCAGGCGTACGAGAATGTGGAGCTGTTTTTT
clone size: few; D gene: TRBD2; V gene: TRBV13; J gene: TRBJ2-3; CDR3 protein: CASSPSSDSGAPDTQYF; CDR3 DNA: TGTGCCAGCAGCCCATCGTCGGATAGCGGGGCGCCAGATACGCAGTATTTT
clone size: few; D gene: .; V gene: TRBV6-4; J gene: TRBJ2-3; CDR3 protein: CASSERSTDTQYF; CDR3 DNA: TGTGCCAGCAGCGAGCGTAGCACAGATACGCAGTATTTT
clone size: few; D gene: .; V gene: TRBV6-6; J gene: TRBJ1-2; CDR3 protein: CASSYLSSNYGYTF; CDR3 DNA: TGTGCCAGCAGTTACCTCTCCAGCAACTATGGCTACACCTTC
clone size: .; D gene: .; V gene: TRBV21-1; J gene: TRBJ2-7; CDR3 protein: CASTHREIAYEQYF; CDR3 DNA: TGTGCCAGCACCCACAGGGAGATAGCCTACGAGCAGTACTTC
clone size: .; D gene: .; V gene: TRBV7-2; J gene: TRBJ2-3; CDR3 protein: CASSLRGGITDTQYF; CDR3 DNA: TGTGCCAGCAGCTTAAGAGGGGGAATCACAGATACGCAGTATTTT
clone size: few; D gene: .; V gene: TRBV10-3; J gene: TRBJ1-2; CDR3 protein: CAISQGSYGYTF; CDR3 DNA: TGTGCCATCTCCCAGGGGTCCTATGGCTACACCTTC
clone size: few; D gene: .; V gene: TRBV25-1; J gene: TRBJ1-1; CDR3 protein: CASTSGRAMNTEAFF; CDR3 DNA: TGTGCCAGCACCTCGGGCAGGGCAATGAACACTGAAGCTTTCTTT
clone size: few; D gene: TRBD2; V gene: TRBV7-2; J gene: TRBJ2-4; CDR3 protein: CASSPPRGGKAKNIQYF; CDR3 DNA: TGTGCCAGCAGCCCCCCCCGGGGGGGCAAAGCCAAAAACATTCAGTACTTC
clone size: few; D gene: .; V gene: TRBV5-5; J gene: TRBJ2-7; CDR3 protein: CASSLGFSESYEQYF; CDR3 DNA: TGTGCCAGCAGCTTGGGGTTCTCGGAGTCCTACGAGCAGTACTTC
clone size: few; D gene: .; V gene: TRBV7-6; J gene: TRBJ2-7; CDR3 protein: CASSETGYEQYF; CDR3 DNA: TGTGCCAGCAGCGAAACAGGCTACGAGCAGTACTTC
clone size: .; D gene: .; V gene: TRBV9; J gene: TRBJ2-1; CDR3 protein: CASSVVPSPYNEQFF; CDR3 DNA: TGTGCCAGCAGCGTAGTTCCTAGCCCCTACAATGAGCAGTTCTTC
clone size: few; D gene: .; V gene: TRBV10-2; J gene: TRBJ1-4; CDR3 protein: CASRDPSTNEKLFF; CDR3 DNA: TGCGCCAGCAGGGACCCCTCAACTAATGAAAAACTGTTTTTT
clone size: .; D gene: .; V gene: TRBV11-2; J gene: TRBJ1-5; CDR3 protein: CASSLGAGNQPQHF; CDR3 DNA: TGTGCCAGCAGCTTAGGTGCAGGGAATCAGCCCCAGCATTTT
clone size: .; D gene: .; V gene: TRBV4-3; J gene: TRBJ2-2; CDR3 protein: CASSRSLGTYTGELFF; CDR3 DNA: TGCGCCAGCAGCCGAAGCCTAGGAACTTACACCGGGGAGCTGTTTTTT
clone size: .; D gene: .; V gene: TRBV9; J gene: TRBJ1-6; CDR3 protein: CASSQTLNSPLHF; CDR3 DNA: TGTGCCAGCAGCCAGACCCTTAATTCACCCCTCCACTTT
clone size: few; D gene: TRBD1; V gene: TRBV24-1; J gene: TRBJ1-5; CDR3 protein: CATSPRGDSYQPQHF; CDR3 DNA: TGTGCCACTTCTCCAAGGGGGGACAGTTATCAGCCCCAGCATTTT